This paragraph reports one TCR beta chain. Its antigen is undetermined. Each CDR3 protein is one row after TCRdb ran MiXCR on the multiplex PCR reads. The sample includes more than 200,000 distinct CDR3 sequences, approximately 31% of them seen just once. Axillary draining lymph nodes of breast cancer patients supplied the node samples. CDR3 length: 13 amino acids. V dropped 5 bases and J dropped 8; count of bases not matched to a gene: 6. The germline CDR1 and CDR2 sequences are SGHAT and FQNNGV. This entry comes from a study of breast tumors, draining lymph nodes, adjacent tissues. General study results and limits: Tumor and nontumor repertoires were significantly more similar in luminal-like than in basal-like breast cancer.

The J gene is TRBJ1-2, the V gene TRBV11-2, with 9 positions matching TRBD1. The sequencing input was axillary lymph node tissue. This sequence was found in a female donor with breast cancer. Some clones in this sample may be carry-over from other donors' samples. The CDR3 DNA is TGTGCCAGCAGCGGCCGGGGACAGGGAGGCTACACCTTC. Protein product: CASSGRGQGGYTF.